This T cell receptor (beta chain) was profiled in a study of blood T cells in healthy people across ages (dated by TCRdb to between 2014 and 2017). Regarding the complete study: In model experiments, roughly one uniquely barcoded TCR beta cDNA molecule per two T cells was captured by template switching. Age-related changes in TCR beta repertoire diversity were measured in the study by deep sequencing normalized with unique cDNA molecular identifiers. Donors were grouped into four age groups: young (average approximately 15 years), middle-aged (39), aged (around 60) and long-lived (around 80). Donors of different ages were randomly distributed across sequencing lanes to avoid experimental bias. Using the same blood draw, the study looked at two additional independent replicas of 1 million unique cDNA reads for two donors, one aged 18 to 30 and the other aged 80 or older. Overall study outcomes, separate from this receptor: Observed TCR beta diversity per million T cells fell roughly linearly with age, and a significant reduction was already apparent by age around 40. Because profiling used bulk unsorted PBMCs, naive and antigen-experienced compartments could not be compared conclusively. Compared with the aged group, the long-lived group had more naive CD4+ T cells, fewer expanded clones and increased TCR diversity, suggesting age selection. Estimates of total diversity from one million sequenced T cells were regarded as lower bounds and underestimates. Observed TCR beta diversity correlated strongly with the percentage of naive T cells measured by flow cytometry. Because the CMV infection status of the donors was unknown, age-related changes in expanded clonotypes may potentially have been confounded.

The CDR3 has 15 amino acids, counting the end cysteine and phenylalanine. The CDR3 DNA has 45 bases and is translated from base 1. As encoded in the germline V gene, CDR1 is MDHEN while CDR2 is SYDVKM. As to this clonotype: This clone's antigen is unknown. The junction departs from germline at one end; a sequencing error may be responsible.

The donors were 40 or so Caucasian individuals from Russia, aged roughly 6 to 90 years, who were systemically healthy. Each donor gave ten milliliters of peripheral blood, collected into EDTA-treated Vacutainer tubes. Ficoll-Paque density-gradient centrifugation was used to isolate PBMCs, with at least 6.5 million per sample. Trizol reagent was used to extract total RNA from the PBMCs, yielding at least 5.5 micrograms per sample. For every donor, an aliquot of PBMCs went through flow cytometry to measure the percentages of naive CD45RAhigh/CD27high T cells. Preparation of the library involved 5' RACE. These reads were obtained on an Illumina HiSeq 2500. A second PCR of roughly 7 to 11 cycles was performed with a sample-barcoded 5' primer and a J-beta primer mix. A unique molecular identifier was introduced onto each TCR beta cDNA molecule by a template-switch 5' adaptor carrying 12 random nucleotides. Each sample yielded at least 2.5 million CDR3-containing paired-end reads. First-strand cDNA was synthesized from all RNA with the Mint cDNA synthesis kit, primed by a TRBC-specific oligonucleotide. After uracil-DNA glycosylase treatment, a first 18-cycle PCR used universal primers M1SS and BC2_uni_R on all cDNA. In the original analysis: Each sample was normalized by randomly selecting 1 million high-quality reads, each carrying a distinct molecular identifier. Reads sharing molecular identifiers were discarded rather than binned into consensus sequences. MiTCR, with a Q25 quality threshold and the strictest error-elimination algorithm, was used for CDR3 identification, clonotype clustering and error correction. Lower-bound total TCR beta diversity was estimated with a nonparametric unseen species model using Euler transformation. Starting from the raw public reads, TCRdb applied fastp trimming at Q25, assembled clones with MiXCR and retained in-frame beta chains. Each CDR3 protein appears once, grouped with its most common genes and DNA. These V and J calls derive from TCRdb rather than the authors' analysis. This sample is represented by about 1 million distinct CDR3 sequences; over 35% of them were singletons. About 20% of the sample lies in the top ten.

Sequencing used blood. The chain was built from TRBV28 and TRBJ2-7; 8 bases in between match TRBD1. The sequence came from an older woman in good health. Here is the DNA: TGCGCCAGCAGCTCTGACAGGGGATCCTCCTACGAGCAGTACTTC. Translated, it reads CASSSDRGSSYEQYF.